The TCR beta chain described here comes from a study of T-cell reconstitution after alpha-beta-depleted transplantation in children. Germline CDR1 is LGHDT and CDR2 is YNNKEL (reference sequence). CDR3 length: 15 residues. With V trimmed by 4 bases and J by 2 bases, 2 bases remained unmatched. Construction of the TCRbeta library involved unique molecular identifiers. A single record per CDR3 protein comes from TCRdb applying MiXCR to the PCR reads. Here the sample spans about 580,000 distinct CDR3 sequences, under 30% being singletons. This clonotype was seen ten or more times. Its antigen is currently unknown. Study observations and caveats: T-cell counts and diversity were attributed mostly to newly produced T cells one year after transplant.

The sequences come from PBMCs, mostly from graft donor cells, collected 360 days after TCRalphabeta/CD19-depleted stem cell transplant. The chain has TRBV3-1 and TRBJ1-5; 10 nucleotides match TRBD1. This receptor was identified in a boy under two years old who had a stem cell transplant for acute myeloid leukemia, so the T cells may come from the graft donor. CDR3 DNA sequence: TGTGCCAGCAGCCGCGGGACAGGGGGCAATCAGCCCCAGCATTTT. Its translation is CASSRGTGGNQPQHF.